The 32 T cell receptor beta chains in this list originate from one sample, sequenced in a study of T cell clones after liver transplantation. Using immunoSEQ multiplex PCR, the repertoire was profiled, and TCRdb retains in-frame clones only, with some absent. The profile covers approximately 18,000 clones, with around 84% appearing a single time and about a third taken by the ten largest. The starting material was CD8+ T cells from blood, obtained about 50 months after liver transplant. These receptors all stem from a human patient who received a liver transplant. Some T cells may be graft donor cells.

The rearrangement links TRBV4-3 to TRBJ2-1, with D perhaps matching TRBD1 or TRBD2 (5 bases each). V was pared by 0 bases and J by 13 bases, with 13 bases between. The CDR3 has 13 amino acids. Germline CDR1 reads LGHNA; CDR2 reads YSLEER. CDR3 amino acids: CASSQEGWDPQFF. DNA for the CDR3: TGCGCCAGCAGCCAAGAAGGGTGGGACCCACAGTTCTTC.

The chain's CDR3 is CATSREVPGAPGNTIYF. CDR3 coding DNA: TGTGCCACCAGCAGAGAAGTGCCGGGGGCTCCTGGAAACACCATATATTTT. The rearrangement uses TRBV15 and TRBJ1-3; D is perhaps TRBD1 (6 bases). Trimming removed 0 bases from V and 2 bases from J, with 14 bases in between. Germline V gives CDR1 LNHNV, CDR2 YYDKDF (reference sequence). The CDR3 has 17 amino acids.

This chain links TRBV9 with TRBJ2-1; unclear D gene. Trimming cost V 10 bases and J 0 bases, with 14 bases left between them. Germline V gene sequence: CDR1 SGDLS, CDR2 YYNGEE. The CDR3 is 14 amino acids. For the CDR3, the DNA is TGTGCCTCCGGGTCGTCGACCTCCTACAATGAGCAGTTCTTC. Protein product: CASGSSTSYNEQFF.

The chain uses TRBV6-6 and TRBJ2-7; 8 positions agree with TRBD2. In germline, CDR1 is MNHNY, CDR2 SVGAGI (reference sequence). CDR3 length: 14 amino acids. Trimming took 6 bases from V and 7 from J; bases not matched to a gene: 11. The CDR3: CASSLRGVASEQYF. The CDR3 DNA reads as TGTGCCAGCAGCCTGCGGGGGGTAGCTAGTGAGCAGTACTTC.

The chain has TRBV19 and TRBJ1-1; D might be TRBD1 (6 bases). V was clipped by 5 bases and J by 4 bases, with 11 bases between them. This CDR3 has 13 residues. The germline gives CDR1 LNHDA, CDR2 SQIVND (reference sequence). In DNA, the CDR3 is TGTGCCAGTAGTGTAACAGGGTCCACTGAAGCTTTCTTT. It translates to CASSVTGSTEAFF.

In nucleotides, the CDR3 is TGTGCCAGCAGTTTATCCGGATACGAGCAGTACTTC. This gives the protein CASSLSGYEQYF. The rearrangement links TRBV27 to TRBJ2-7; D gene ambiguous. Between the trimmed V and J ends, which lost 0 bases and 4 bases, there was a span of 4 bases. This CDR3 comprises 12 residues. Germline V gene lookup returns CDR1 MNHEY and CDR2 SMNVEV (reference sequence).

The V gene is TRBV7-6, the J gene TRBJ2-7; 12 bases fit TRBD1. The CDR3 length is 15 residues. The germline V gene has CDR1 SGHVS and CDR2 FNYEAQ. Losses at the gene ends were 7 bases for V and 3 bases for J; bases not matched to a gene: 7. CDR3: CASTPGTGGNYEQYF. CDR3 bases: TGTGCCAGCACACCGGGGACAGGGGGCAACTACGAGCAGTACTTC. Combining the CDR3 with reference TRBV7-6 and TRBJ2-7 gives the whole variable domain GAGVSQSPRYKVTKRGQDVALRCDPISGHVSLYWYRQALGQGPEFLTYFNYEAQQDKSGLPNDRFSAERPEGSISTLTIQRTEQRDSAMYRCASTPGTGGNYEQYFGPGTRLTVT.

The gene calls are TRBV25-1 and TRBJ2-5; D is unresolved. Deletions cut 1 base from V and 11 bases from J, with 11 bases between. The CDR3 contains 12 residues. CDR1 MGHDK and CDR2 SYGVNS come from the germline V gene. CDR3 region: CASSELPVQQYF. The CDR3 region has the DNA TGTGCCAGCAGTGAATTGCCCGTTCAGCAGTACTTC.

V gene TRBV5-5 combines with J gene TRBJ2-7, with 10 bases fitting TRBD1. Germline V lookup: CDR1 SGHKS, CDR2 YYEKEE (reference sequence). V shed 0 bases, J shed 6 bases, and the junction held 9 bases outside the gene matches. The CDR3 runs 16 residues. CDR3 DNA sequence: TGTGCCAGCAGCTTGGGATGGGGGACAGGGGTTATCGAGCAGTACTTC. This codes for CASSLGWGTGVIEQYF.

This clone was counted once. This chain joins TRBV7-8 and TRBJ1-1, with a possible D match to TRBD1 (5 bases). Germline CDR1 reads SGHVS; CDR2 reads FQNEAQ. Between the trimmed V and J ends, which lost 7 bases and 2 bases, there was a span of 14 bases. CDR3 length: 14 residues. CDR3 sequence: CASTRDRPNTEAFF. The CDR3 DNA reads as TGTGCCAGCACCAGAGACAGACCAAACACTGAAGCTTTCTTT.

The rearrangement joins TRBV21-1 to TRBJ2-7; the table's D gene call, TRBD1, was not cross checked with the DNA. TRBV21-1 is a known pseudogene. This CDR3 contains 14 residues. CDR3 loop: CASTYPTVTYEQYF. The CDR3 DNA reads as TGTGCCAGCACCTACCCGACAGTAACCTACGAGCAGTACTTC.

This chain joins TRBV11-2 and TRBJ2-5; D may match TRBD1 or TRBD2 (5 bases each). CDR1 and CDR2 (germline): SGHAT, FQNNGV. V dropped 3 bases and J dropped 1 base, with 12 bases sitting between them. This CDR3 is built from 15 residues. Here the CDR3 reads CASSLAGDLQETQYF. CDR3 DNA: TGTGCCAGCAGCTTGGCCGGGGACCTCCAAGAGACCCAGTACTTC.

J is TRBJ2-1 and V is TRBV5-1; tentatively, D is TRBD2 (8 bases). The germline V and J ends were trimmed by 5 bases and 2 bases, with 14 bases remaining between them. CDR3 length: 15 residues. The V gene's germline CDR1 is SGHRS and CDR2 YFSETQ. This CDR3 reads CASRPGRGPYNEQFF. CDR3 DNA: TGCGCCAGCAGACCCGGGAGGGGGCCCTACAATGAGCAGTTCTTC.

The rearrangement uses TRBV27 and TRBJ2-7; TRBD2 aligns across 10 bases. The junction had 4 bases not matched to a gene; V was cut back by 5 bases and J by 0 bases. Per germline, CDR1 MNHEY and CDR2 SMNVEV (reference sequence). The CDR3 covers 15 residues. CDR3 nucleotide sequence: TGTGCCAGCAGTCCCCTAGCGGGAGACTCCTACGAGCAGTACTTC. Translating it yields CASSPLAGDSYEQYF.

This rearrangement joins TRBV9 to TRBJ2-3, with 8 bases matching TRBD1. Germline CDR1 is SGDLS and CDR2 is YYNGEE. After removal of 6 bases from V and 4 bases from J, the junction contained 10 bases not matched to a gene. CDR3 length: 15 amino acids. The CDR3 is CASTEQGEPSDTQYF. DNA of the CDR3: TGTGCCAGCACGGAACAGGGGGAGCCCTCAGATACGCAGTATTTT.

This clone came up once. This rearrangement joins TRBV6-4 to TRBJ2-1; tentatively, D is TRBD2 (6 bases). The germline CDR1 and CDR2 sequences are MRHNA and SNTAGT. The CDR3 loop spans 14 amino acids. The ends were cut back, 3 bases at V and 8 bases at J, with 14 bases in the middle. The CDR3 DNA sequence: TGTGCCAGCAGTGAATGGGGGGAAAAGGATGAGCAGTTCTTC. Encoded protein: CASSEWGEKDEQFF.

The rearrangement links TRBV7-3 to TRBJ2-1, with 7 bases matching TRBD2. V was pared by 3 bases and J by 5 bases, with 7 bases of the junction left unmatched. The CDR3 length is 15 residues. The germline CDR1 and CDR2 sequences are SGHTA and FQGTGA. The CDR3 region is CASSFLAVSNNEQFF. DNA for the CDR3: TGTGCCAGCAGCTTCCTAGCGGTTTCCAACAATGAGCAGTTCTTC.

This clone appeared a few times. This chain links TRBV7-9 with TRBJ1-5; D not certain. The CDR3 has 13 amino acids. Trimming removed 3 bases at V and 4 bases at J, with 7 bases between. In germline, CDR1 is SEHNR, CDR2 FQNEAQ (reference sequence). The DNA for the CDR3 is TGTGCCAGCAGCTTCGGTGCAAATCAGCCCCAGCATTTT. This codes for CASSFGANQPQHF.

This clone was counted once. The V gene is TRBV4-3, the J gene TRBJ2-7, with 9 bases identical to TRBD1. CDR3 length: 15 amino acids. The V gene end was trimmed by 0 bases and the J gene end by 1 base; junction bases not matched to a gene: 1. Germline V gene data show CDR1 as LGHNA and CDR2 as YSLEER. The CDR3 nucleotides read TGCGCCAGCAGCCAAGAGGGGACAGGGTCCTACGAGCAGTACTTC. Translation: CASSQEGTGSYEQYF.

In this sample, this clone turned up a few times. The rearrangement links TRBV30 to TRBJ2-7; possibly TRBD2 for D (5 bases). Per the germline V gene, CDR1 is GTSNPN and CDR2 is SVGIG (reference sequence). Trimming took off 3 bases at V and 0 bases at J, with 9 bases between the two ends. This CDR3 region has 13 residues. CDR3 loop: CAWSDGDSYEQYF. As DNA, the CDR3 is TGTGCCTGGAGCGACGGGGACTCCTACGAGCAGTACTTC.

This chain uses TRBV7-6 with TRBJ2-7; tentative D call: TRBD2 (6 bases). V lost 1 base and J lost 5, with 24 bases in between. The CDR3 sequence is 18 residues long. Germline loops: CDR1 SGHVS, CDR2 FNYEAQ. The CDR3 loop is CASSLDPDAGGIRNEQYF. CDR3 in DNA: TGTGCCAGCAGCTTAGATCCGGACGCGGGCGGGATCCGTAACGAGCAGTACTTC.

The chain couples TRBV27 to TRBJ2-7, with a possible D match to TRBD2 (6 bases). This CDR3 comprises 15 residues. V lost 3 bases, J lost 2 bases, and 14 bases lay in between. Germline CDR1 reads MNHEY; CDR2 reads SMNVEV (reference sequence). The CDR3 DNA is TGTGCCAGCAGTTTTTATGGCGGGGAAACCTACGAGCAGTACTTC. Amino acids: CASSFYGGETYEQYF.

This sequence joins TRBV6-1 and TRBJ1-2; the D is unclear. Per the germline V gene, CDR1 is MNHNS and CDR2 is SASEGT. Deletions cut 2 bases from V and 2 bases from J, with 6 bases between. This CDR3 comprises 13 residues. DNA of the CDR3: TGTGCCAGCAGTGAATGGGAGAACTATGGCTACACCTTC. This codes for CASSEWENYGYTF.

This clone has just a few counts. This chain joins TRBV19 and TRBJ1-2; a possible D gene is TRBD1 (5 bases). Looked up from germline, CDR1 is LNHDA and CDR2 is SQIVND (reference sequence). The CDR3 loop spans 13 amino acids. V gave up 4 bases and J gave up 10 bases, with 16 bases separating them. CDR3 amino acids: CASSTDGGVSYTF. For the CDR3, the DNA is TGTGCCAGTAGTACCGACGGAGGGGTGTCCTACACCTTC.

This clone was detected only a few times. This rearrangement joins TRBV7-9 to TRBJ1-4; D might be TRBD1 (5 bases). In germline, CDR1 is SEHNR, CDR2 FQNEAQ (reference sequence). V lost 4 bases to trimming and J lost 1 base, with 7 bases between them. The CDR3 runs to 14 residues. CDR3 nucleotide sequence: TGTGCCAGCAGCTGGGACGGAACTAATGAAAAACTGTTTTTT. Amino acids: CASSWDGTNEKLFF. The whole variable domain, remainder taken from reference TRBV7-9 and TRBJ1-4, is DTGVSQNPRHKITKRGQNVTFRCDPISEHNRLYWYRQTLGQGPEFLTYFQNEAQLEKSRLLSDRFSAERPKGSFSTLEIQRTEQGDSAMYLCASSWDGTNEKLFFGSGTQLSVL.

This chain joins TRBV11-2 and TRBJ2-3, with TRBD1 matching 9 bases. This CDR3 has 14 amino acids. V gave up 4 bases and J gave up 1 base; unmatched junction bases: 0. Germline V gives CDR1 SGHAT, CDR2 FQNNGV. The CDR3 spells CASSWTGGTDTQYF. The CDR3 coding sequence is TGTGCCAGCAGCTGGACAGGGGGCACAGATACGCAGTATTTT.

This clone has more than one count but fewer than ten. A read error may account for a junction end that differs from germline. The V call is TRBV7-9, the J call TRBJ2-7; tentatively, D is TRBD1 (6 bases). CDR3 length equals 15 residues. Germline V gives CDR1 SEHNR, CDR2 FQNEAQ (reference sequence). CDR3: CASSQDRGSSYEQYF. CDR3 bases: TGCGCCAGCAGCCAAGATAGGGGGAGCTCCTACGAGCAGTACTTC.

This clone appeared a few times. The gene calls are TRBV5-5 and TRBJ2-7, with 8 bases matching TRBD2. Germline loops: CDR1 SGHKS, CDR2 YYEKEE (reference sequence). V dropped 0 bases and J dropped 4; count of bases not matched to a gene: 6. The CDR3 covers 15 residues. The CDR3 here is CASSLADTSGYEQYF. Written as DNA, the CDR3 is TGTGCCAGCAGCTTGGCCGATACTAGCGGTTACGAGCAGTACTTC.

Within the sample, this clone is medium-sized. The chain links TRBV28 to TRBJ2-7, with D unresolved. V was clipped by 4 bases and J by 0 bases, with 10 bases between them. From germline, CDR1 is MDHEN and CDR2 SYDVKM. The length of the CDR3 is 14 residues. The CDR3 spells CASSWSPSSYEQYF. In DNA, the CDR3 is TGTGCCAGCAGTTGGTCCCCGAGCTCCTACGAGCAGTACTTC.

This chain uses TRBV13 with TRBJ1-1; TRBD1 matches 7 bases. Germline loops: CDR1 PRHDT, CDR2 FYEKMQ (reference sequence). The CDR3 covers 14 residues. V dropped 5 bases and J dropped 1; count of bases not matched to a gene: 4. CDR3 in amino acids: CASSLGQQNTEAFF. In DNA form, the CDR3 reads TGTGCCAGCAGCCTGGGACAGCAGAACACTGAAGCTTTCTTT.

The chain carries TRBV19 and TRBJ1-2, with unresolved D. The CDR3 spans 12 residues. Germline V gene data show CDR1 as LNHDA and CDR2 as SQIVND (reference sequence). V was pared by 2 bases and J by 8 bases, with 9 bases between. CDR3: CASSISGGGYTF. The CDR3, as DNA: TGTGCCAGTAGTATATCTGGCGGCGGCTACACCTTC.

This clone was detected only once. The V gene is TRBV2, the J gene TRBJ2-1, with TRBD2 matching over 8 bases. V lost 4 bases and J lost 5; bases outside the gene matches: 10. The CDR3 covers 16 residues. CDR1 is SNHLY, CDR2 FYNNEI, per germline. CDR3 bases: TGTGCCAGCAGTGCTTATTTTAGCGGGACTGACAATGAGCAGTTCTTC. Translating it yields CASSAYFSGTDNEQFF.